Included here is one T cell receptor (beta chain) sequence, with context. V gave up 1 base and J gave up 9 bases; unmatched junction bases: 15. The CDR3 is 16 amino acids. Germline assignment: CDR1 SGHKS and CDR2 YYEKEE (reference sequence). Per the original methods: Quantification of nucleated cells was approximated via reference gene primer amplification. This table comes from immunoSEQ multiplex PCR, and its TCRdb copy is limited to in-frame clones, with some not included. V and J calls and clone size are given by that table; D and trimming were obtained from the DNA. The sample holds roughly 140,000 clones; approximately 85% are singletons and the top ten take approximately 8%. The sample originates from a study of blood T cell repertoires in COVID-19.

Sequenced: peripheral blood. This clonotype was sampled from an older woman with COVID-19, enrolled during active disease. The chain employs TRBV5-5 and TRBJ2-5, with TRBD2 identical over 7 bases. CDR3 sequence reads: CASSLLASAGGGAQYF. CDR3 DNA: TGTGCCAGCAGCTTGTTGGCTAGCGCTGGGGGAGGGGCCCAGTACTTC.